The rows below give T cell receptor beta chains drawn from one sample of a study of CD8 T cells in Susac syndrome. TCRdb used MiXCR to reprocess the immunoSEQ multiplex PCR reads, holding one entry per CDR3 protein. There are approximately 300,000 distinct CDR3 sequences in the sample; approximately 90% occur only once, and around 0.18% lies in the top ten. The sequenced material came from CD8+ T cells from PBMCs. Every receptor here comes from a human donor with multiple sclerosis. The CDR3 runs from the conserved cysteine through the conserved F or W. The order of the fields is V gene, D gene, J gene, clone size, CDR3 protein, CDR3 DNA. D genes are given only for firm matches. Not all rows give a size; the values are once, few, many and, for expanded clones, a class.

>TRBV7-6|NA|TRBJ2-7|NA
CASSSGVGDEQYF
TGTGCCAGCAGCTCGGGAGTGGGCGACGAGCAGTACTTC
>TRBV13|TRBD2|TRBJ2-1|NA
CASSFPGGAGDNEQFF
TGTGCCAGCAGCTTCCCCGGGGGGGCCGGCGACAATGAGCAGTTCTTC
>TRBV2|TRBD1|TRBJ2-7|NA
CASSVGTGANYEQYF
TGTGCCAGCAGTGTAGGAACAGGGGCGAACTACGAGCAGTACTTC
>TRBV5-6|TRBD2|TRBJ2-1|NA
CASSLEAAGGPLSSYNEQFF
TGTGCCAGCAGCTTGGAGGCAGCGGGAGGCCCTCTAAGCTCCTACAATGAGCAGTTCTTC
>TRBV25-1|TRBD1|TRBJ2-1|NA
CASSDGQGNYNEQFF
TGTGCCAGCAGTGATGGACAGGGGAATTACAATGAGCAGTTCTTC
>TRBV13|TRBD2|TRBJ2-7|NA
CASSHPTSGLYEQYF
TGTGCCAGCAGCCACCCGACTAGCGGGCTATACGAGCAGTACTTC
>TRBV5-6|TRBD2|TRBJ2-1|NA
CASSVASGKNEQFF
TGTGCCAGCAGCGTCGCTAGCGGGAAGAATGAGCAGTTCTTC
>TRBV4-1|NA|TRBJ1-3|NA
CASSQEGLRPGNTIYF
TGCGCCAGCAGCCAAGAGGGGCTCCGACCAGGAAACACCATATATTTT
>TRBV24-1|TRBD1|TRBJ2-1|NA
CATDGGQASNEQFF
TGTGCCACAGACGGGGGACAGGCCAGTAATGAGCAGTTCTTC
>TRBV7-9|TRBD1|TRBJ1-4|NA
CASTRPGQGVDREKLFF
TGTGCCAGCACCCGCCCGGGACAGGGTGTCGACCGAGAAAAACTGTTTTTT
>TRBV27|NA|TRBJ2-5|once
CASKLTSTGETQYF
TGTGCCAGCAAACTTACGAGTACGGGAGAGACCCAGTACTTC
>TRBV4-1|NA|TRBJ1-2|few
CASSQARTNYGYTF
TGCGCCAGCAGCCAAGCGAGAACTAACTATGGCTACACCTTC
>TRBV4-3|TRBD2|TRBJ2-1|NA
CASSQQLAGGPWNEQFF
TGCGCCAGCAGCCAACAATTAGCGGGAGGGCCGTGGAATGAGCAGTTCTTC
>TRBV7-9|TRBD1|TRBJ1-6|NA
CASSLGGGNSPLHF
TGTGCCAGCAGCTTAGGAGGGGGCAATTCACCCCTCCACTTT
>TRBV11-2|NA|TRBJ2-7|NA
CASGRPGRTYEQYF
TGTGCCAGCGGCCGGCCGGGACGGACCTACGAGCAGTACTTC
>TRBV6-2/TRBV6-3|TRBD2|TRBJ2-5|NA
CASNSRLAGGPQETQYF
TGTGCCAGCAATTCGAGATTAGCGGGAGGACCTCAAGAGACCCAGTACTTC
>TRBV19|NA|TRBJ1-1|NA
CASSIDGGVNTEAFF
TGTGCCAGTAGTATAGACGGGGGGGTGAACACTGAAGCTTTCTTT
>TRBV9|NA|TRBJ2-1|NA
CASSVVLAPYNEQFF
TGTGCCAGCAGCGTAGTGCTAGCACCCTACAATGAGCAGTTCTTC
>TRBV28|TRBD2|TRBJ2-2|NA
CASSLLSRGGLTGELFF
TGTGCCAGCAGTTTATTGAGCCGGGGGGGACTAACCGGGGAGCTGTTTTTT
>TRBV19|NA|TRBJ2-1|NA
CASSTYNEQFF
TGTGCCAGTAGTACTTACAATGAGCAGTTCTTC
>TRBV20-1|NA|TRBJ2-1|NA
CSAAGTYNEQFF
TGCAGTGCTGCAGGGACATACAATGAGCAGTTCTTC
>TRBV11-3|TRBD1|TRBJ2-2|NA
CASSPRTGATGELFF
TGTGCCAGCAGCCCCCGGACAGGGGCAACCGGGGAGCTGTTTTTT
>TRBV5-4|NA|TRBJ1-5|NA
CASSFRGKSQPQHF
TGTGCCAGCAGCTTCCGGGGGAAGAGTCAGCCCCAGCATTTT
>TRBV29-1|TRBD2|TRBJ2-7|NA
CSVVGEGYEQYF
TGCAGCGTTGTGGGGGAGGGGTACGAGCAGTACTTC
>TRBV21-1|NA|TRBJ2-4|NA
CASTIIVAKNIQYF
TGTGCCAGCACCATTATCGTAGCCAAAAACATTCAGTACTTC
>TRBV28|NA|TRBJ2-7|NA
CASSLSTLTRVSYEQYF
TGTGCCAGCAGTTTATCTACTTTGACCAGGGTTTCGTACGAGCAGTACTTC
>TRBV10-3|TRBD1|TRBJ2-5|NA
CAISESRGTGKETQYF
TGTGCCATCAGTGAGTCGAGAGGGACAGGGAAAGAGACCCAGTACTTC
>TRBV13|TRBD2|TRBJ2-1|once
CASSHGTSGGIGNEQFF
TGTGCCAGCAGCCACGGGACTAGCGGGGGAATTGGCAATGAGCAGTTCTTC
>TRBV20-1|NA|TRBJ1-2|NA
CSARDQEGGYGYTF
TGCAGTGCTAGAGATCAAGAGGGCGGCTATGGCTACACCTTC
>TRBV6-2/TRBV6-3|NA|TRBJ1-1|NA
CASSYWQMNTEAFF
TGTGCCAGCAGTTACTGGCAGATGAACACTGAAGCTTTCTTT
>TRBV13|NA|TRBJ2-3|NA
CASSQRLASDTQYF
TGTGCCAGCAGCCAGAGACTTGCTTCAGATACGCAGTATTTT
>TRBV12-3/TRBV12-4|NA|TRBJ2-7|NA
CASSPWEGAYEQYF
TGTGCCAGCAGTCCTTGGGAGGGGGCATACGAGCAGTACTTC
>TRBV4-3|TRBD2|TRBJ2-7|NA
CASSPVFAGEFEQYF
TGCGCCAGCAGCCCGGTCTTTGCGGGAGAATTCGAGCAGTACTTC
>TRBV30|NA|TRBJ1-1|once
CAWRPLGLGAFF
TGTGCCTGGAGGCCCCTAGGGTTGGGGGCTTTCTTT
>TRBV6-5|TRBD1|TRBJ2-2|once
CASSYTGTGVFTGELFF
TGTGCCAGCAGTTACACCGGGACAGGGGTATTCACCGGGGAGCTGTTTTTT
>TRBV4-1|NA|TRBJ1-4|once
CASSQVTPIRLFF
TGCGCCAGCAGCCAAGTGACTCCCATCCGGCTGTTTTTT
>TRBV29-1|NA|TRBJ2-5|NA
CSVEGGRRGETQYF
TGCAGCGTTGAAGGGGGGCGGCGAGGGGAGACCCAGTACTTC
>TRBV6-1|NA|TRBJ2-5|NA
CASSLLSLLQGQETQYF
TGTGCCAGCAGCCTCCTCTCCCTTCTACAGGGACAAGAGACCCAGTACTTC
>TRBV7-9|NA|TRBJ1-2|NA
CASSQPAGDGYTF
TGTGCCAGCAGCCAGCCGGCAGGGGATGGCTACACCTTC
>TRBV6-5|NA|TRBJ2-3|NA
CASSYSASTKYNTDTQYF
TGTGCCAGCAGTTACTCGGCAAGCACTAAGTATAACACAGATACGCAGTATTTT
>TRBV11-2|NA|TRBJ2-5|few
CASSLVGKETQYF
TGTGCCAGCAGCTTAGTCGGGAAAGAGACCCAGTACTTC